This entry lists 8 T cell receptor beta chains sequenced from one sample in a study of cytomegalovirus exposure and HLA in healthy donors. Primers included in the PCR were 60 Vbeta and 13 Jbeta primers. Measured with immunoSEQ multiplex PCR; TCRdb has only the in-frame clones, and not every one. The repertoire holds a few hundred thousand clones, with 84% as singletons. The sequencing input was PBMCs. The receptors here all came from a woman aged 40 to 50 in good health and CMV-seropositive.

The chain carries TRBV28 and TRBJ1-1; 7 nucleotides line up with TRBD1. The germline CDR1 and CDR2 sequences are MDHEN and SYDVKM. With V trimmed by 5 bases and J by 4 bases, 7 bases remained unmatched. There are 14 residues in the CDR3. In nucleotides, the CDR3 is TGTGCCAGCAGTCCCCCGGACAGGACCACTGAAGCTTTCTTT. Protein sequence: CASSPPDRTTEAFF.

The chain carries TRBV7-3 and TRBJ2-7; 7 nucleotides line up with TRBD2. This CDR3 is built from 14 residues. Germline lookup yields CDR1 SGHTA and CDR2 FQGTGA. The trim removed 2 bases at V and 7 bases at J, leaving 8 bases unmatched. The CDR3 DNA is TGTGCCAGCAGCTTATCGGGGAGGGCCGGTGAGCAGTACTTC. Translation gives CASSLSGRAGEQYF. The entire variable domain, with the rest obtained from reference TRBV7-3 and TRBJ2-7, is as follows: GAGVSQTPSNKVTEKGKYVELRCDPISGHTALYWYRQSLGQGPEFLIYFQGTGAADDSGLPNDRFFAVRPEGSVSTLKIQRTERGDSAVYLCASSLSGRAGEQYFGPGTRLTVT.

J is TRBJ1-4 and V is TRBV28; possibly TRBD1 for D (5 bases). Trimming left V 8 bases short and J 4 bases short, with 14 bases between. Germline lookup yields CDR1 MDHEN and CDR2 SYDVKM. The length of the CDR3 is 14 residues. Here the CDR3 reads CASRQGRGNEKLFF. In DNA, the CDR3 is TGTGCCAGCCGTCAAGGGAGGGGTAATGAAAAACTGTTTTTT.

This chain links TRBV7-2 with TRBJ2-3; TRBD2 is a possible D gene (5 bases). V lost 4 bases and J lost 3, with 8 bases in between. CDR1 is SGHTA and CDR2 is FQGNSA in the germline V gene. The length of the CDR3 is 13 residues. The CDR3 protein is CASSSRLTDTQYF. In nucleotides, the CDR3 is TGTGCCAGCAGCTCAAGACTAACAGATACGCAGTATTTT.

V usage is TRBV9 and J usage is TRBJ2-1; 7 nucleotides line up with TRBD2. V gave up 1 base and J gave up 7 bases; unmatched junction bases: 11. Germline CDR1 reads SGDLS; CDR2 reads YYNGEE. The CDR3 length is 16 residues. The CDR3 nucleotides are TGTGCCAGCAGCGTACTGGCGGGAGTTGGTAGAAATGAGCAGTTCTTC. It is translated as CASSVLAGVGRNEQFF.

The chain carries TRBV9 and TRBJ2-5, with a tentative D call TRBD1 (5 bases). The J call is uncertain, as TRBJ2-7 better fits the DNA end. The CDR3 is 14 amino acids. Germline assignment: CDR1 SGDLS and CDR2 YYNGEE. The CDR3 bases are TGTGCCAGCAGCGTAGTAGACAGACCCTACGAGCAGTACTTC. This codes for CASSVVDRPYEQYF.

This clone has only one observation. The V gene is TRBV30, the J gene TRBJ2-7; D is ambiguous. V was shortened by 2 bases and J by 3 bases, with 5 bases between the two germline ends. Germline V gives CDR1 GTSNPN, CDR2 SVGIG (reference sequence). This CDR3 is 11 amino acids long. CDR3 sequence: CAWSLNYEQYF. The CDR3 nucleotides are TGTGCCTGGAGTCTTAACTACGAGCAGTACTTC. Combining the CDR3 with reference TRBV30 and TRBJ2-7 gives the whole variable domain SQTIHQWPATLVQPVGSPLSLECTVEGTSNPNLYWYRQAAGRGLQLLFYSVGIGQISSEVPQNLSASRPQDRQFILSSKKLLLSDSGFYLCAWSLNYEQYFGPGTRLTVT.

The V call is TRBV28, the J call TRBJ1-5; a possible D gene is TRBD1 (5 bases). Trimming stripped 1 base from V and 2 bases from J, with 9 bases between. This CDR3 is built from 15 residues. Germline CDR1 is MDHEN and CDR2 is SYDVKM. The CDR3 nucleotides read TGTGCCAGCAGTTTATCGGGGGGAGGCAATCAGCCCCAGCATTTT. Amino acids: CASSLSGGGNQPQHF.